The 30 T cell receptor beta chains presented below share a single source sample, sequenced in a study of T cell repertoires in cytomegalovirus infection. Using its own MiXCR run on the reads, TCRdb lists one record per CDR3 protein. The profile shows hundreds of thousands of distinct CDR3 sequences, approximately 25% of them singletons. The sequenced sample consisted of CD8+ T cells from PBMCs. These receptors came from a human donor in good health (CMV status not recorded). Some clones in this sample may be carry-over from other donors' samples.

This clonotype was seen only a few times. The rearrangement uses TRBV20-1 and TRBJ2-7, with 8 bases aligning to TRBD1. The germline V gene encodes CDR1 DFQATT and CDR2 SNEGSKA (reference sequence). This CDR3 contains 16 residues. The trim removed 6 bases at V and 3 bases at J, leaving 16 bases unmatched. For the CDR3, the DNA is TGCAGTGCCCCCATCTCGATCGGGACAGGCGACTACGAGCAGTACGTC. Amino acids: CSAPISIGTGDYEQYV.

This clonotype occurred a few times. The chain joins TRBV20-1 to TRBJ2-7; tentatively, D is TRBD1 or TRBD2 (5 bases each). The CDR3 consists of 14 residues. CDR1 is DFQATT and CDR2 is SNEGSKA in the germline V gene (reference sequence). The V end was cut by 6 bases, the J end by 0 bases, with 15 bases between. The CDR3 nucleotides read TGCAGTGCGACCAGGGAGTACAGCTCCTACGAGCAGTACTTC. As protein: CSATREYSSYEQYF.

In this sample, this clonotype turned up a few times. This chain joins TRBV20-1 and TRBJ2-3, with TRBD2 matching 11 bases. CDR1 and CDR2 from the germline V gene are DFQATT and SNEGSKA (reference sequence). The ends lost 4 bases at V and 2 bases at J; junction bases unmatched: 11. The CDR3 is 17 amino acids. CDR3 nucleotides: TGCAGTGCTAAACGGCCTAGCGGGGGGATTTACACAGATACGCAGTATTTT. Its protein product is CSAKRPSGGIYTDTQYF.

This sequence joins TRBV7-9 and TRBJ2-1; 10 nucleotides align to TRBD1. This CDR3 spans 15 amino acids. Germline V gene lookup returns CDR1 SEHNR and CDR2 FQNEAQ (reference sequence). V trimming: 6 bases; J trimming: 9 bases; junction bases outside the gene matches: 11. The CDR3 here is CASSSPGQGSREQFF. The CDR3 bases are TGTGCCAGCAGTTCTCCGGGACAGGGGTCCCGTGAGCAGTTCTTC.

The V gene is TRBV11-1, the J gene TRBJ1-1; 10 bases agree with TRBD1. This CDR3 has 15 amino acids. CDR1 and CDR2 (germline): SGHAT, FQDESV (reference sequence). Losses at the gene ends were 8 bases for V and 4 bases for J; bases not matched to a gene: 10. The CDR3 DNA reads TGTGCCAGCCTTACCCGGGGACAGGGGCCCACTGAAGCTTTCTTT. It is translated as CASLTRGQGPTEAFF.

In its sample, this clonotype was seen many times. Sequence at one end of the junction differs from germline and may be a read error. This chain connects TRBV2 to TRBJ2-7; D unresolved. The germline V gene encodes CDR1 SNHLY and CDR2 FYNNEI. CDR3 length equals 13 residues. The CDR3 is CASSEGRAYEQYF. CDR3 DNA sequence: TGCGCCAGCAGTGAAGGCAGAGCCTACGAGCAGTACTTC.

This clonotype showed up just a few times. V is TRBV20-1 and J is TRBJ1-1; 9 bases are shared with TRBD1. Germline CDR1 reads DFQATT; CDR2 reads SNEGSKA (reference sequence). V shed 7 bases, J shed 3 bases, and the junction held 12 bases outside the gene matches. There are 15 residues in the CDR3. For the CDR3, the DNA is TGCAGTGTCGACCCGGGACAGGGATGGGACACTGAAGCTTTCTTT. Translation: CSVDPGQGWDTEAFF.

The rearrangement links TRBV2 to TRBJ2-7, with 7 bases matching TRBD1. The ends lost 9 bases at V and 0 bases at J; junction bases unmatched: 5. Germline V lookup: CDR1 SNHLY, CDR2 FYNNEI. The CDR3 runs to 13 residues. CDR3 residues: CASRTGSSYEQYV. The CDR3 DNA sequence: TGTGCCAGTAGGACAGGAAGCTCCTACGAGCAGTACGTC.

CDR3 sequence (DNA): TGTGCCAGCAGCTGGGGGGGGCCCACGGAGACCCAGTACTTC. This translates into CASSWGGPTETQYF. V gene TRBV7-6 combines with J gene TRBJ2-5; a weak D match, TRBD2 (7 bases). Trimming shortened V by 4 bases and J by 5 bases, and 14 bases separated the two germline ends. The germline V gene encodes CDR1 SGHVS and CDR2 FNYEAQ. The CDR3 is made up of 14 amino acids. Full variable domain (missing parts from reference TRBV7-6 and TRBJ2-5): GAGVSQSPRYKVTKRGQDVALRCDPISGHVSLYWYRQALGQGPEFLTYFNYEAQQDKSGLPNDRFSAERPEGSISTLTIQRTEQRDSAMYRCASSWGGPTETQYFGPGTRLLVL.

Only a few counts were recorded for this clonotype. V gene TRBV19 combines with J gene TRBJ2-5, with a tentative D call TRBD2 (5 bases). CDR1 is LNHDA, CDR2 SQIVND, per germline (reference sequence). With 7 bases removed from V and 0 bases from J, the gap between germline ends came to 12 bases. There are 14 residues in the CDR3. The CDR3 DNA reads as TGTGCCAGTACCCCGGGGTCGTACCAAGAGACCCAGTACTTC. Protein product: CASTPGSYQETQYF. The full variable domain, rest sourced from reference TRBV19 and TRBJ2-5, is DGGITQSPKYLFRKEGQNVTLSCEQNLNHDAMYWYRQDPGQGLRLIYYSQIVNDFQKGDIAEGYSVSREKKESFPLTVTSAQKNPTAFYLCASTPGSYQETQYFGPGTRLLVL.

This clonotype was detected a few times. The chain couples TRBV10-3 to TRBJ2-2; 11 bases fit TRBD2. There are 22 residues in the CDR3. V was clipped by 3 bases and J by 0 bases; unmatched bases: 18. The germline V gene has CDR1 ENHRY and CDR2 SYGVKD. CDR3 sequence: CAISERDRGLAGRISNTGELFF. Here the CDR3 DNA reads TGTGCCATCAGTGAACGGGACAGAGGACTAGCGGGTCGCATTTCGAACACCGGGGAGCTGTTTTTT.

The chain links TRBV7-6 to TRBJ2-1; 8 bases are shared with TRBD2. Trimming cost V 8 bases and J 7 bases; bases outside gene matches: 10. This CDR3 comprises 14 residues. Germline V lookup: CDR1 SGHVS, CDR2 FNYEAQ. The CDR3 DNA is TGTGCCAGCGACCCGGGGGGGGCGAGGAATGAGCAGTTCTTC. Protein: CASDPGGARNEQFF.

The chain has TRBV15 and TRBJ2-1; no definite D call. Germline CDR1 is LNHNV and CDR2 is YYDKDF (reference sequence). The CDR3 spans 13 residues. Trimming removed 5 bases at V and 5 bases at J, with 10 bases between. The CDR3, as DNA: TGTGCCACCAGCGAGACCCGGAACAATGAGCAGTTCTTC. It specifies CATSETRNNEQFF.

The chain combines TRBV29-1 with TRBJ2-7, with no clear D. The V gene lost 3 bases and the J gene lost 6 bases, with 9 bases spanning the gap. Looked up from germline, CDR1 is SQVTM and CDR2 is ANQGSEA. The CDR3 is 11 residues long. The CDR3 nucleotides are TGCAGCGTTGATGTCGGGCGCGAGCAGTACTTC. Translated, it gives CSVDVGREQYF.

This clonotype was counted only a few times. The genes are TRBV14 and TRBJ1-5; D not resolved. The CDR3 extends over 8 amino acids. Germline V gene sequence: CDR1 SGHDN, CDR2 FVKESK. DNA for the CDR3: TGTGATTATCAGCCCCAGCATTTT. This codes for CDYQPQHF.

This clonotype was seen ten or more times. The CDR3 DNA reads as TGTGCCAGCAGCCAGAGAATAAATGAGCAGTTCTTC. As protein: CASSQRINEQFF. The chain has TRBV7-2 and TRBJ2-1; D remains unclear. Germline CDR1 and CDR2: SGHTA and FQGNSA. V was clipped by 5 bases and J by 7 bases, with 9 bases between them. The CDR3 totals 12 residues. The variable domain in full, with the rest retrieved from reference TRBV7-2 and TRBJ2-1, is GAGVSQSPSNKVTEKGKDVELRCDPISGHTALYWYRQSLGQGLEFLIYFQGNSAPDKSGLPSDRFSAERTGGSVSTLTIQRTQQEDSAVYLCASSQRINEQFFGPGTRLTVL.

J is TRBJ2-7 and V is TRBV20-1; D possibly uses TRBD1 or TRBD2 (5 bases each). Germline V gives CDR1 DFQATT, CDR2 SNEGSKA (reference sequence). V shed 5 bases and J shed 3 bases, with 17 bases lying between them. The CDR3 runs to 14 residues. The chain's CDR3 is CSAAGERGFYEQYF. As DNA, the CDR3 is TGCAGTGCTGCCGGGGAGAGGGGATTCTACGAGCAGTACTTC.

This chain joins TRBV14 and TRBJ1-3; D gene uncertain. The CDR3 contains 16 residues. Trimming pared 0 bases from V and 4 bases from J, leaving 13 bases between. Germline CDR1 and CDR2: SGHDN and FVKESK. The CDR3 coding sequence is TGTGCCAGCAGCCAAGAAAGAGCCCGCGTGGGAAACACCATATATTTT. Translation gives CASSQERARVGNTIYF.

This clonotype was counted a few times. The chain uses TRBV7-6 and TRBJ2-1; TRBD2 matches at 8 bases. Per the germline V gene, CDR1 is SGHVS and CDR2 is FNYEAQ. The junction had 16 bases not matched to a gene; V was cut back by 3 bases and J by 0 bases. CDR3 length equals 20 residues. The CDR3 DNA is TGTGCCAGCAGCTTGCCAGGCGGCGGGGGGCCTATGAGCTCCTACAATGAGCAGTTCTTC. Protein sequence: CASSLPGGGGPMSSYNEQFF.

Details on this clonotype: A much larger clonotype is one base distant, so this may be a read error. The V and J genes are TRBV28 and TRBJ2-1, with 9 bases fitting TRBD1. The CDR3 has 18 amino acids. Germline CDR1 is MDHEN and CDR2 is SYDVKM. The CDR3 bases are TGTGCCAACAGTTACCCGGGACAGGGTATAGGATCCTACAATGAGCAGTTCTTC. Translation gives CANSYPGQGIGSYNEQFF.

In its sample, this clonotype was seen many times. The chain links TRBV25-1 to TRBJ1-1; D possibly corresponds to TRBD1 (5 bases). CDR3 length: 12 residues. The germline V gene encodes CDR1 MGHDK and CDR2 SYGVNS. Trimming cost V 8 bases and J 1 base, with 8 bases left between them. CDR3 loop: CASVGTNTEAFF. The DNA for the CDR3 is TGTGCCAGCGTGGGGACGAACACTGAAGCTTTCTTT. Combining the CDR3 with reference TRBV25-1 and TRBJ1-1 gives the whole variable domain EADIYQTPRYLVIGTGKKITLECSQTMGHDKMYWYQQDPGMELHLIHYSYGVNSTEKGDLSSESTVSRIRTEHFPLTLESARPSHTSQYLCASVGTNTEAFFGQGTRLTVV.

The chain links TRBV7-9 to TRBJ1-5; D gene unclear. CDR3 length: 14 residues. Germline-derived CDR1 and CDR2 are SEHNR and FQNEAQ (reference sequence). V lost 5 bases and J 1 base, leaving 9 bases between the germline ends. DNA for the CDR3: TGTGCCAGCAGCACCTCCGGGAGCAATCAGCCCCAGCATTTT. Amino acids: CASSTSGSNQPQHF.

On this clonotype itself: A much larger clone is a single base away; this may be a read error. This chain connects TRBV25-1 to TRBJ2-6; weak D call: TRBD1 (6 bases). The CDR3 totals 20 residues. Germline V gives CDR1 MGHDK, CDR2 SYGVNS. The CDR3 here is CASSEYFEGGDFSGAIVLTF. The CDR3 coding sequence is TGTGCCAGCAGTGAATATTTTGAAGGGGGTGATTTCTCTGGGGCCATCGTCCTGACTTTC.

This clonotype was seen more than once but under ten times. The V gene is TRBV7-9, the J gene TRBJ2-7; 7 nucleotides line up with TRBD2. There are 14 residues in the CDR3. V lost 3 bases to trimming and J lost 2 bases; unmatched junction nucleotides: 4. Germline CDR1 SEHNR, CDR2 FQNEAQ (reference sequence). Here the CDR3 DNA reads TGTGCCAGCAGCTTCGGACTAGACCCCTACGAGCAGTACTTC. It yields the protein CASSFGLDPYEQYF.

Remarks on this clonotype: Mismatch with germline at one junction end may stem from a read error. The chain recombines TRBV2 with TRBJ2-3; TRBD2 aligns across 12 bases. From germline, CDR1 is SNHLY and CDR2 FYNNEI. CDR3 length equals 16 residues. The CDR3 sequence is CVSSEAGLAGTDTQYF. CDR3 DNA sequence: TGTGTCAGCAGTGAAGCAGGACTAGCGGGGACAGATACGCAGTATTTT. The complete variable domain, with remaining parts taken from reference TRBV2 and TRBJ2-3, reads EPEVTQTPSHQVTQMGQEVILRCVPISNHLYFYWYRQILGQKVEFLVSFYNNEISEKSEIFDDQFSVERPDGSNFTLKIRSTKLEDSAMYFCVSSEAGLAGTDTQYFGPGTRLTVL.

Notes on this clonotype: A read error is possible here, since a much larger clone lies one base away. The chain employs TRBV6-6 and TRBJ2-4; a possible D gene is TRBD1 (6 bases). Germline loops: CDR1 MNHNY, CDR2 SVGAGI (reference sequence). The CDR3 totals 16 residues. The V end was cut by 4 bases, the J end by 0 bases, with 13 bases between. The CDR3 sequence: CASSSLEGVAKNIQYF. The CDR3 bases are TGTGCCAGCAGTTCCTTAGAGGGGGTAGCCAAAAACATTCAGTACTTC.

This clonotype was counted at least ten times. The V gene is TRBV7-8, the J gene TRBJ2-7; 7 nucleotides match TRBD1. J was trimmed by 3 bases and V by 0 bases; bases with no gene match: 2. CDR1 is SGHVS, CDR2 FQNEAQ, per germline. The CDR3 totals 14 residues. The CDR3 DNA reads TGTGCCAGCAGCTTAGCGGGACAGTTCTACGAGCAGTACTTC. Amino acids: CASSLAGQFYEQYF.

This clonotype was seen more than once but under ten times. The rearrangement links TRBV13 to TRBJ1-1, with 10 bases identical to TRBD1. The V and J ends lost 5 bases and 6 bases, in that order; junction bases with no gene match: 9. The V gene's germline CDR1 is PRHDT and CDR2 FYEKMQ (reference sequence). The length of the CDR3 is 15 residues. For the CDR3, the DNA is TGTGCCAGCAGCCAGCGACAGGGGGCGGTTTCTGAAGCTTTCTTT. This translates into CASSQRQGAVSEAFF.

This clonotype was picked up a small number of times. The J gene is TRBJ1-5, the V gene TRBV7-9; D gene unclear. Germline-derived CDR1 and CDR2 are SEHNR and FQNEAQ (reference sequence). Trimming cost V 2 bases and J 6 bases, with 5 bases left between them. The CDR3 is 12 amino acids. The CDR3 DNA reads TGTGCCAGCAGCTTAATGAGTCAGCCCCAGCATTTT. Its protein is CASSLMSQPQHF.

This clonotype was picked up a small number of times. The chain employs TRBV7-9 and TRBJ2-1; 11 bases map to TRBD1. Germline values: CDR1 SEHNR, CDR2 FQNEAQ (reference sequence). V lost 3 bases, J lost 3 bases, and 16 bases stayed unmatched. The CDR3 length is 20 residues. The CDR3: CASSLLAASDRGQRYNEQFF. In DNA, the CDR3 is TGTGCCAGCAGCTTGCTAGCCGCCTCGGACAGGGGGCAACGCTACAATGAGCAGTTCTTC. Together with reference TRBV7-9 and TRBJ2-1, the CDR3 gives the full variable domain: DTGVSQNPRHKITKRGQNVTFRCDPISEHNRLYWYRQTLGQGPEFLTYFQNEAQLEKSRLLSDRFSAERPKGSFSTLEIQRTEQGDSAMYLCASSLLAASDRGQRYNEQFFGPGTRLTVL.